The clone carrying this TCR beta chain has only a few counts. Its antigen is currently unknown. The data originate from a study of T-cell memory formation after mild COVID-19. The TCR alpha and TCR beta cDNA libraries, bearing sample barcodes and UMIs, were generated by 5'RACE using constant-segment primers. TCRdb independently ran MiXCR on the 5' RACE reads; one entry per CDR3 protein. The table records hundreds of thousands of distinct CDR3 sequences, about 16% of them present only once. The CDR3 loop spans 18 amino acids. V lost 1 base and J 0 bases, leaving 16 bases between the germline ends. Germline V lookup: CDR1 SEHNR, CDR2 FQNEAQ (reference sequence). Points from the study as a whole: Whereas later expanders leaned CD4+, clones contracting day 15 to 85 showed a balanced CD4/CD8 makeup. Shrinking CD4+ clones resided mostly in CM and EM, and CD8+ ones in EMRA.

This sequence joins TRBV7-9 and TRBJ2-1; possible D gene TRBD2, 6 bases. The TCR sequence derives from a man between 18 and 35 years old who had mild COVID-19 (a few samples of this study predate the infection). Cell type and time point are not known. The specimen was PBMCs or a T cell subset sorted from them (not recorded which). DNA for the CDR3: TGTGCCAGCAGCTTAGTAGAGGCGGGAAGGAGCTCCTACAATGAGCAGTTCTTC. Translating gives CASSLVEAGRSSYNEQFF.